This T cell receptor beta chain was profiled in a study of T cell changes during pregnancy in multiple sclerosis. V lost 4 bases and J lost 3, with 12 bases in between. Germline V gene data show CDR1 as LGHNA and CDR2 as YSLEER. The CDR3 is 14 residues long. The table came from immunoSEQ multiplex PCR; TCRdb's copy has only in-frame clones and leaves some out. There are 45,000 to 60,000 clones in the sample; 85% to 95% occur only once, and 0.6% to 0.85% lies in the top ten. The TCR originated in a female donor with multiple sclerosis, enrolled in a pregnancy study. The material was CD4+ T cells from peripheral blood mononuclear cells, obtained in the third trimester of pregnancy. V gene TRBV4-3 combines with J gene TRBJ1-2, with D possibly being TRBD1 (5 bases). CDR3 protein: CASSPIGGDYGYTF. In DNA form, the CDR3 reads TGCGCCAGCAGCCCCATCGGGGGGGACTATGGCTACACCTTC.